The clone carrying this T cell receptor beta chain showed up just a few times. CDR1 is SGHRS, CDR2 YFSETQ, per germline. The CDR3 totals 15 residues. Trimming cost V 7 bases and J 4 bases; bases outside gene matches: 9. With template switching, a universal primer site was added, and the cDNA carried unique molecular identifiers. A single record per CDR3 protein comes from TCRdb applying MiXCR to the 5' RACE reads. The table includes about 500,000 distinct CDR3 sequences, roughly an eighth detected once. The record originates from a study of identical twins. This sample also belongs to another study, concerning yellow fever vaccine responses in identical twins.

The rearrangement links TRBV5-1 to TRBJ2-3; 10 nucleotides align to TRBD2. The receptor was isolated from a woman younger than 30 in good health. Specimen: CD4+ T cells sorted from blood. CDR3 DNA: TGCGCCAGCTCTGGTTCTAGCGGGAGTGCAGATACGCAGTATTTT. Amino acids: CASSGSSGSADTQYF.